Listed here are 16 T cell receptor beta chains from one sample, sequenced in a study of post-analysis software for immune sequencing data. Findings and limits, study-wide: TRBV5-6, TRBV5-1 and TRBV20-1 were among four or five TRBV segments more frequent in patients than controls.

TCR beta libraries were prepared from cDNA with unique molecular identifiers. TCRdb used MiXCR to reprocess the PCR reads, holding one entry per CDR3 protein. Here the sample spans about 260,000 distinct CDR3 sequences, 35% to 40% being singletons. Their antigen targets remain unknown. Sequencing was carried out using blood. The origin of the receptors is a girl aged 5 to 17 with multiple sclerosis.

Ten or more counts support this clonotype. The chain couples TRBV28 to TRBJ1-2, with D maybe TRBD1 (5 bases). CDR3 size: 17 residues. V dropped 2 bases and J dropped 0 bases, with 16 bases sitting between them. CDR1 is MDHEN, CDR2 SYDVKM, per germline. CDR3 DNA sequence: TGTGCCAGCAGTTTACAGTCCAGGGTGAGAGCTAACTATGGCTACACCTTC. It specifies CASSLQSRVRANYGYTF.

This clonotype was observed many times. The chain couples TRBV7-9 to TRBJ2-7; D gene uncertain. The CDR3 contains 14 residues. The germline gives CDR1 SEHNR, CDR2 FQNEAQ (reference sequence). Trimming took off 1 base at V and 5 bases at J, with 12 bases between the two ends. For the CDR3, the DNA is TGTGCCAGCAGCTTAGTGGGCAGTTCCCACGAGCAGTACTTC. It is translated as CASSLVGSSHEQYF.

This clonotype has a count of ten or more. CDR3 nucleotides: TGTGCCACCAGCAGAGCCAGGGCCAATGAGCAGTTCTTC. Its translation is CATSRARANEQFF. J is TRBJ2-1 and V is TRBV15; D perhaps matches TRBD1 (5 bases). There are 13 residues in the CDR3. The germline gives CDR1 LNHNV, CDR2 YYDKDF (reference sequence). Trimming removed 1 base from V and 6 bases from J, with 7 bases in between.

This clonotype was counted only a few times. The CDR3 region has the DNA TGCAATGCAAAACAGTACACTGAAGCTTTCTTT. This encodes CNAKQYTEAFF. This chain connects TRBV20-1 to TRBJ1-1; D is undetermined. Germline V lookup: CDR1 DFQATT, CDR2 SNEGSKA (reference sequence). The CDR3 is 11 residues long.

The V and J genes are TRBV10-3 and TRBJ1-1; D might be TRBD1 (6 bases). CDR3 length: 14 amino acids. Looked up from germline, CDR1 is ENHRY and CDR2 is SYGVKD. V lost 0 bases, J lost 4 bases, and 9 bases lay in between. CDR3 loop: CAISESQGGTEAFF. CDR3 DNA: TGTGCCATCAGTGAGTCACAGGGTGGCACTGAAGCTTTCTTT.

The chain combines TRBV11-2 with TRBJ2-5, with TRBD2 matching 9 bases. TRBJ2-7 explains the end of the DNA better; the J call may be wrong. Germline V lookup: CDR1 SGHAT, CDR2 FQNNGV. The CDR3 consists of 16 residues. CDR3 amino acids: CASSSLRGLAFHEQYF. For the CDR3, the DNA is TGTGCCAGCAGTTCCCTCCGTGGACTAGCGTTCCACGAGCAGTACTTC.

This clonotype was observed a handful of times. The rearrangement links TRBV6-5 to TRBJ1-1; D not certain. V was shortened by 6 bases and J by 1 base, with 9 bases between the two germline ends. In germline, CDR1 is MNHEY, CDR2 SVGAGI. The CDR3 loop spans 13 amino acids. The CDR3, as DNA: TGTGCCAGCAGGAGATTGAAGAACACTGAAGCTTTCTTT. The encoded protein is CASRRLKNTEAFF.

CDR3 sequence: CSVEGVGNEQYF. CDR3 coding DNA: TGCAGCGTTGAGGGTGTCGGGAACGAGCAGTACTTC. The chain joins TRBV29-1 to TRBJ2-5; weak D call: TRBD2 (5 bases). Judging by the DNA end, TRBJ2-7 fits better; the J call may be wrong. The CDR3 has 12 amino acids. Per the germline V gene, CDR1 is SQVTM and CDR2 is ANQGSEA.

The chain couples TRBV7-9 to TRBJ2-4; 16 bases align to TRBD2. The J call may not be correct, given that the DNA end is closer to TRBJ2-7. The CDR3 has 19 amino acids. Germline V gives CDR1 SEHNR, CDR2 FQNEAQ (reference sequence). The CDR3 nucleotides read TGTGCCAGCAGCCCAAACCCGGGACTAGCGGGAGGGCCGCCCTACGAGCAGTACTTC. This gives the protein CASSPNPGLAGGPPYEQYF.

The rearrangement joins TRBV7-2 to TRBJ2-1; 16 bases agree with TRBD2. Germline assignment: CDR1 SGHTA and CDR2 FQGNSA. The CDR3 consists of 17 residues. The V segment lost 5 bases and the J segment 1 base; nucleotides outside the gene matches: 2. CDR3 amino acids: CASSPGLAGGSYNEQFF. CDR3 coding DNA: TGTGCCAGCAGCCCGGGACTAGCGGGAGGGTCCTACAATGAGCAGTTCTTC.

CDR3 residues: CASRTGQAGEKLFF. The CDR3 DNA sequence: TGTGCCAGCAGGACAGGACAGGCTGGCGAAAAACTGTTTTTT. V usage is TRBV6-2 or TRBV6-3 and J usage is TRBJ1-4; 7 nucleotides align to TRBD1. There are 14 residues in the CDR3. V gave up 6 bases and J gave up 8 bases; unmatched junction bases: 9. Germline V gene sequence: CDR1 MNHEY, CDR2 SVGEGT.

The V gene is TRBV9, the J gene TRBJ2-1; no firm D call. Germline V lookup: CDR1 SGDLS, CDR2 YYNGEE. This CDR3 spans 13 amino acids. V was shortened by 0 bases and J by 4 bases, with 5 bases between the two germline ends. CDR3 sequence reads: CASSVAGYNEQFF. The CDR3 DNA follows: TGTGCCAGCAGCGTAGCCGGATACAATGAGCAGTTCTTC. Using reference TRBV9 and TRBJ2-1 for the parts outside the CDR3, the full variable domain is DSGVTQTPKHLITATGQRVTLRCSPRSGDLSVYWYQQSLDQGLQFLIQYYNGEERAKGNILERFSAQQFPDLHSELNLSSLELGDSALYFCASSVAGYNEQFFGPGTRLTVL.

This clonotype occurred many times. The chain employs TRBV6-5 and TRBJ1-2; 7 bases are shared with TRBD1. Germline V gene data show CDR1 as MNHEY and CDR2 as SVGAGI. The trim removed 6 bases at V and 4 bases at J, leaving 8 bases unmatched. The CDR3 length is 14 residues. The CDR3 protein is CASSRTGVGYGYTF. CDR3 in DNA: TGTGCCAGCAGCCGGACAGGTGTTGGCTATGGCTACACCTTC.

The chain joins TRBV20-1 to TRBJ2-4, with D hard to call. The CDR3 is 12 residues long. Germline V gives CDR1 DFQATT, CDR2 SNEGSKA (reference sequence). V lost 1 base, J lost 13 bases, and 14 bases lay in between. The CDR3 sequence is CSARAARDWQYF. The CDR3 DNA sequence: TGCAGTGCTAGAGCCGCTCGCGACTGGCAGTACTTC.

This rearrangement joins TRBV28 to TRBJ2-7; 14 nucleotides align to TRBD2. The trim removed 7 bases at V and 2 bases at J, leaving 13 bases unmatched. CDR3 length: 18 amino acids. Germline assignment: CDR1 MDHEN and CDR2 SYDVKM. The CDR3 DNA reads TGTGCCAGCAAGGGAGCCAGACTAGCGGGGGGGCCGACCTACGAGCAGTACTTC. It codes for CASKGARLAGGPTYEQYF.

For this clonotype: One junction end disagrees with the germline gene, perhaps due to a read error. The chain has TRBV5-5 and TRBJ2-2, with TRBD1 identical over 7 bases. The CDR3 runs to 15 residues. Germline V CDR1 and CDR2: SGHKS, YYEKEE (reference sequence). CDR3 region: CASSRTGPNTGERFF. The CDR3 DNA sequence: TGTGCCAGCAGCAGGACAGGCCCGAACACCGGGGAGCGGTTTTTT.